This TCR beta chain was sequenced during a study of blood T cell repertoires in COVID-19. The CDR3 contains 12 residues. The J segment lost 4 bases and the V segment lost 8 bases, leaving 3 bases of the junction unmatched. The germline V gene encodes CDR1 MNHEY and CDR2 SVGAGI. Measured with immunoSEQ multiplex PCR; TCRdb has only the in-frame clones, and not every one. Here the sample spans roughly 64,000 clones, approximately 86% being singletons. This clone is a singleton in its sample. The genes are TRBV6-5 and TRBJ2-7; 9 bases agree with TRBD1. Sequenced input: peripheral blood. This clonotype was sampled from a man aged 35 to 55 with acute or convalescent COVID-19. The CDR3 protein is CASRQGGYEQYF. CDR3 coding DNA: TGTGCCAGCCGACAGGGGGGGTACGAGCAGTACTTC.